The clone carrying this T cell receptor beta chain turned up a few times. No antigen is known for it. This record comes from a study of beta chain features in type 1 diabetes. Study observations and caveats: There was a moderate but significant shortening of TCRB CDR3s in all four CD4+ subsets of Type 1 diabetes patients. Patients and controls would share equally any PCR tilt toward shorter templates.

The germline V gene has CDR1 MDHEN and CDR2 SYDVKM. Trimming pared 5 bases from V and 5 bases from J, leaving 19 bases between. The CDR3 has 15 residues. Of the isolated RNA, all was reverse transcribed, and so the sequenced material was expressed TCRB transcripts. Profiling relied on immunoSEQ multiplex PCR, and the TCRdb table lists in-frame clones only, not all of them. The profile shows roughly 260,000 clones, about a fifth of them singletons. This clonotype was obtained from a woman aged 40 to 50 with type 1 diabetes. Specimen: naive CD4+ T cells from blood. The chain uses TRBV28 and TRBJ2-7; D might be TRBD2 (5 bases). The CDR3 sequence is CASSASLDLSHEQYF. CDR3 coding DNA: TGTGCCAGCAGTGCCTCACTAGATCTTAGCCACGAGCAGTACTTC.